The rows below give T cell receptor beta chains drawn from one sample of a study of blood T cells in healthy people across ages. TCRdb reanalysed the 5' RACE reads using MiXCR and keeps one entry per CDR3 protein. The sample comprises about 800,000 distinct CDR3 sequences, roughly 25% of which are singletons, and roughly 3.8% rests with the top ten. This same sample was also part of a study on T cells of mothers and their children.

Sample: blood. These TCRs come from a boy aged 5-17 years in good health. CDR3s include the opening cysteine and the closing phenylalanine or tryptophan. Fields, in order: CDR3 DNA, CDR3 protein, clone size, D gene, V gene, J gene. A D gene is named only where the DNA matches it firmly. Clone size is given for some rows only: seen once, a few or many times, or a class if the clone is expanded.

cdr3_nt: TGTGCCAGCAGCCATATGGGACAGCCCCAGCATTTT
cdr3_aa: CASSHMGQPQHF
clone_size: .
d_call: .
v_call: TRBV3-1
j_call: TRBJ1-5

cdr3_nt: TGTGCCAGCAGTTACATTTTGGTAGCTGAAGCTTTCTTT
cdr3_aa: CASSYILVAEAFF
clone_size: .
d_call: .
v_call: TRBV6-2/TRBV6-3
j_call: TRBJ1-1

cdr3_nt: TGTGCCAGCAGCTTAAGGGGGAATAGGGGCAATGAGCAGTTCTTC
cdr3_aa: CASSLRGNRGNEQFF
clone_size: .
d_call: .
v_call: TRBV7-3
j_call: TRBJ2-1

cdr3_nt: TGTGCCAGCTCACCACCGGGGTGGGAGACCCAGTACTTC
cdr3_aa: CASSPPGWETQYF
clone_size: few
d_call: .
v_call: TRBV18
j_call: TRBJ2-5

cdr3_nt: TGCAGCGTTGAAGGACAGGATAAGGGGATTTGGACAGATACGCAGTATTTT
cdr3_aa: CSVEGQDKGIWTDTQYF
clone_size: .
d_call: .
v_call: TRBV29-1
j_call: TRBJ2-3

cdr3_nt: TGTGCCAGCAGCTTGCTCCAGCTAGCGGACACAGATACGCAGTATTTT
cdr3_aa: CASSLLQLADTDTQYF
clone_size: few
d_call: TRBD2
v_call: TRBV5-6
j_call: TRBJ2-3

cdr3_nt: TGTGCCAGCACCACGGACAGGTTAGATGAGCAGTTCTTC
cdr3_aa: CASTTDRLDEQFF
clone_size: few
d_call: TRBD1
v_call: TRBV12-3/TRBV12-4
j_call: TRBJ2-1

cdr3_nt: TGTGCCAGCAGTTTATCCGGGACGGCTAACGAGCAGTTCTTC
cdr3_aa: CASSLSGTANEQFF
clone_size: few
d_call: .
v_call: TRBV27
j_call: TRBJ2-1

cdr3_nt: TGTGCCAGCAGCCTCCGACTAGCGGCAGATACGCAGTATTTT
cdr3_aa: CASSLRLAADTQYF
clone_size: once
d_call: TRBD2
v_call: TRBV13
j_call: TRBJ2-3

cdr3_nt: TGTGCCAGCAGCTTAGGGTCCGCTCTAGCGGGAGACGAGCAGTACTTC
cdr3_aa: CASSLGSALAGDEQYF
clone_size: few
d_call: TRBD2
v_call: TRBV7-9
j_call: TRBJ2-7

cdr3_nt: TGCAGTGCCACACTAAGCGGGACAGGCCCCGATGAGCAGTTCTTC
cdr3_aa: CSATLSGTGPDEQFF
clone_size: few
d_call: .
v_call: TRBV20-1
j_call: TRBJ2-1

cdr3_nt: TGCGCCAGCAGTTCGGACAGGACCGCGAACACCGGGGAGCTGTTTTTT
cdr3_aa: CASSSDRTANTGELFF
clone_size: .
d_call: TRBD1
v_call: TRBV5-1
j_call: TRBJ2-2

cdr3_nt: TGTGCCAGCAGCCCCGGACAGATTTACAATGAGCAGTTCTTC
cdr3_aa: CASSPGQIYNEQFF
clone_size: .
d_call: .
v_call: TRBV18
j_call: TRBJ2-1

cdr3_nt: TGCAGCGTTGGTACACCCACTAAGGAGCAGTACTTC
cdr3_aa: CSVGTPTKEQYF
clone_size: few
d_call: .
v_call: TRBV29-1
j_call: TRBJ2-7

cdr3_nt: TGTGCCAGCAGCGCCAATAGCGGGGGGCTTTACGAGCAGTACTTC
cdr3_aa: CASSANSGGLYEQYF
clone_size: .
d_call: TRBD2
v_call: TRBV7-8
j_call: TRBJ2-7

cdr3_nt: TGTGCCAGCAGCCAAGAAGGGGCAACAGCTGAAGCTTTCTTT
cdr3_aa: CASSQEGATAEAFF
clone_size: few
d_call: .
v_call: TRBV3-1
j_call: TRBJ1-1

cdr3_nt: TGTGCCAGCACCATGATGGGGGAGCAGTACTTC
cdr3_aa: CASTMMGEQYF
clone_size: few
d_call: .
v_call: TRBV6-6
j_call: TRBJ2-5

cdr3_nt: TGTGCCAGCAGCGATAGTTTCGGGTTTAGTCGACCAGATACGCAGTATTTT
cdr3_aa: CASSDSFGFSRPDTQYF
clone_size: few
d_call: .
v_call: TRBV6-1
j_call: TRBJ2-3

cdr3_nt: TGTGCCAGCAGTTACCGCGGACAGGGTATTGATTCACCCCTCCACTTT
cdr3_aa: CASSYRGQGIDSPLHF
clone_size: .
d_call: TRBD1
v_call: TRBV6-5
j_call: TRBJ1-6

cdr3_nt: TGCAGCGTTGAGGTGGCGGGGCTCTACGAGCAGTACTTC
cdr3_aa: CSVEVAGLYEQYF
clone_size: few
d_call: .
v_call: TRBV29-1
j_call: TRBJ2-7

cdr3_nt: TGTGCCTGGAGTGTACTGAGCGAGCAGTACTTC
cdr3_aa: CAWSVLSEQYF
clone_size: many
d_call: .
v_call: TRBV30
j_call: TRBJ2-7

cdr3_nt: TGTGCCAGCAGTTACTCGATTAATCCGGGGTCCTACGAGCAGTACTTC
cdr3_aa: CASSYSINPGSYEQYF
clone_size: .
d_call: .
v_call: TRBV6-2/TRBV6-3
j_call: TRBJ2-7

cdr3_nt: TGTGCCAGCAGTCCGGGGGTCTACTATGGCTACACCTTC
cdr3_aa: CASSPGVYYGYTF
clone_size: few
d_call: .
v_call: TRBV27
j_call: TRBJ1-2

cdr3_nt: TGTGCCAGCAGCTTAGGACAGGGGGTGGTCACAGATACGCAGTATTTT
cdr3_aa: CASSLGQGVVTDTQYF
clone_size: .
d_call: TRBD1
v_call: TRBV7-2
j_call: TRBJ2-3

cdr3_nt: TGCAGTGCTAGAGATCGACAGCGGGAGGGCCTCGCGAACACCGGGGAGCTGTTTTTT
cdr3_aa: CSARDRQREGLANTGELFF
clone_size: .
d_call: TRBD2
v_call: TRBV20-1
j_call: TRBJ2-2

cdr3_nt: TGTGCCAGCAGCGCCCTTTGGCACGGCACTGAAGCTTTCTTT
cdr3_aa: CASSALWHGTEAFF
clone_size: .
d_call: .
v_call: TRBV12-3/TRBV12-4
j_call: TRBJ1-1

cdr3_nt: TGCAGTGCTATAGCGGTTGGTGGGGCCAACGTCCTGACTTTC
cdr3_aa: CSAIAVGGANVLTF
clone_size: few
d_call: .
v_call: TRBV20-1
j_call: TRBJ2-6

cdr3_nt: TGCGCCAGCAGCCAAGATCTTCTAGGGGGGCGAAATGAGCAGTTCTTC
cdr3_aa: CASSQDLLGGRNEQFF
clone_size: .
d_call: .
v_call: TRBV4-3
j_call: TRBJ2-1

cdr3_nt: TGTGCCAGCAGCTTAGTTTACAGGGGGTCCTACGAGCAGTACTTC
cdr3_aa: CASSLVYRGSYEQYF
clone_size: few
d_call: TRBD1
v_call: TRBV7-9
j_call: TRBJ2-7

cdr3_nt: TGCAGTGCTAGAGCGGGGGGGGTCTACGAGCAGTACTTC
cdr3_aa: CSARAGGVYEQYF
clone_size: .
d_call: TRBD2
v_call: TRBV20-1
j_call: TRBJ2-7

cdr3_nt: TGCGCCAGCAGCTTGGGGGACGTCGCAGATACGCAGTATTTT
cdr3_aa: CASSLGDVADTQYF
clone_size: .
d_call: .
v_call: TRBV5-1
j_call: TRBJ2-3

cdr3_nt: TGCGCCAGCAGCCAAACCGGACAGGGGTTAACAGATACGCAGTATTTT
cdr3_aa: CASSQTGQGLTDTQYF
clone_size: few
d_call: TRBD1
v_call: TRBV4-3
j_call: TRBJ2-3

cdr3_nt: TGCAGCGTTGAAGGGCCGCTATTAAAAGAGACCCAGTACTTC
cdr3_aa: CSVEGPLLKETQYF
clone_size: .
d_call: .
v_call: TRBV29-1
j_call: TRBJ2-5

cdr3_nt: TGTGCCAGCAGTTACGGACAGGGGACTGAAGCTTTCTTT
cdr3_aa: CASSYGQGTEAFF
clone_size: .
d_call: TRBD1
v_call: TRBV12-3/TRBV12-4
j_call: TRBJ1-1

cdr3_nt: TGTGCCAGCACCCTGGGGATATCTGGGGCCAACGTCCTGACTTTC
cdr3_aa: CASTLGISGANVLTF
clone_size: .
d_call: .
v_call: TRBV28
j_call: TRBJ2-6

cdr3_nt: TGCGCCAGCAGCCAAGGTCGGGGAAAAACATTCGAGCAGTACTTC
cdr3_aa: CASSQGRGKTFEQYF
clone_size: .
d_call: .
v_call: TRBV4-1
j_call: TRBJ2-7

cdr3_nt: TGTGCCAGCAGTTTTTCGGGACGATACAATGAGCAGTTCTTC
cdr3_aa: CASSFSGRYNEQFF
clone_size: many
d_call: .
v_call: TRBV28
j_call: TRBJ2-1

cdr3_nt: TGTGCCAGCAGTTCGGCAGGGGTAGGGAACACTGAAGCTTTCTTT
cdr3_aa: CASSSAGVGNTEAFF
clone_size: few
d_call: .
v_call: TRBV6-6
j_call: TRBJ1-1

cdr3_nt: TGCGCCAGCAGCCAAGATGCGACTAGCCGGAGGGATACGCAGTATTTT
cdr3_aa: CASSQDATSRRDTQYF
clone_size: few
d_call: TRBD2
v_call: TRBV4-1
j_call: TRBJ2-3

cdr3_nt: TGCGCCAGCAGCTTGGGCGCGGGACAGGGGGCTGCGCGGGGCTACACCTTC
cdr3_aa: CASSLGAGQGAARGYTF
clone_size: .
d_call: TRBD1
v_call: TRBV5-1
j_call: TRBJ1-2